This entry features one TCR beta chain sequence. The data derive from a study of blood T cell repertoires in COVID-19. In the original processing: How many nucleated cells were present was estimated from reference gene primer amplification. The assay was immunoSEQ multiplex PCR, and TCRdb's table has in-frame clones only and misses some. The D gene and trimming were derived from the DNA, and the V and J assignments and clone size from that table. The repertoire holds 250,000 to 300,000 clones, with approximately 83% as singletons. The receptor was derived from a woman between 65 and 79 years old with acute or convalescent COVID-19. Sequenced material: peripheral blood.

CDR3: CASNGNTEAFF. The CDR3 DNA is TGTGCCAGCAACGGGAACACTGAAGCTTTCTTT. The chain links TRBV6-6 to TRBJ1-1; no reliable D call. Germline values: CDR1 MNHNY, CDR2 SVGAGI (reference sequence). The CDR3 spans 11 residues. The V gene lost 7 bases and the J gene lost 1 base, with 4 bases spanning the gap.